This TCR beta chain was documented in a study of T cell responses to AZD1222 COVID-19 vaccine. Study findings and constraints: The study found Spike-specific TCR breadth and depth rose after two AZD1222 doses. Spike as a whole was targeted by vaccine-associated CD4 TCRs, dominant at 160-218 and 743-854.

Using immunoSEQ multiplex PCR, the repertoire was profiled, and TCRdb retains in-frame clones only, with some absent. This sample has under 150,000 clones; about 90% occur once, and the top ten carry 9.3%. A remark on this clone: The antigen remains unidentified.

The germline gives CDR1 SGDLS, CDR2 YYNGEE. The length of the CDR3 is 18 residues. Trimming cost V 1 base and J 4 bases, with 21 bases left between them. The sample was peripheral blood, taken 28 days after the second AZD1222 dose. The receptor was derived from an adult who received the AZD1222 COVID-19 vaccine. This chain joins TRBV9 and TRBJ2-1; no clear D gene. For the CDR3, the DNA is TGTGCCAGCAGCGTATCCATGGACCAGAGGTCCCTGTACAATGAGCAGTTCTTC. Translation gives CASSVSMDQRSLYNEQFF.